This T cell receptor beta chain was found in a study of early T cells in non-severe SARS-CoV-2 infection. Study-level information: The input, bulk RNA from unsorted whole blood, was sequenced, and chains were unpaired. General study points: The VDJdb matching leaned toward anti-spike CD8 responses and overlooked private and CD4 specificities.

This clonotype was counted only a few times. Its antigen is not identified. As part of library construction, unique molecular identifiers were attached to individual cDNA molecules. TCRdb reanalysed the 5' RACE reads using MiXCR and keeps one entry per CDR3 protein. Seen here are about 60,000 distinct CDR3 sequences, around 12% observed once, and the top ten hold roughly 4.5%. The origin of this receptor is an adult who was a healthcare worker with PCR-confirmed SARS-CoV-2 infection or an uninfected control (not recorded which). Material for sequencing was whole blood.

The CDR3 DNA reads TGTGCCAGCCTAGCGGGAGTAACAGATACGCAGTATTTT. Its translation is CASLAGVTDTQYF. V usage is TRBV7-8 and J usage is TRBJ2-3; 10 nucleotides agree with TRBD2. This CDR3 region has 13 residues. V shed 8 bases, J shed 3 bases, and the junction held 2 bases outside the gene matches. Germline V gives CDR1 SGHVS, CDR2 FQNEAQ. Using reference TRBV7-8 and TRBJ2-3 for the parts outside the CDR3, the full variable domain is GAGVSQSPRYKVAKRGQDVALRCDPISGHVSLFWYQQALGQGPEFLTYFQNEAQLDKSGLPSDRFFAERPEGSVSTLKIQRTQQEDSAVYLCASLAGVTDTQYFGPGTRLTVL.